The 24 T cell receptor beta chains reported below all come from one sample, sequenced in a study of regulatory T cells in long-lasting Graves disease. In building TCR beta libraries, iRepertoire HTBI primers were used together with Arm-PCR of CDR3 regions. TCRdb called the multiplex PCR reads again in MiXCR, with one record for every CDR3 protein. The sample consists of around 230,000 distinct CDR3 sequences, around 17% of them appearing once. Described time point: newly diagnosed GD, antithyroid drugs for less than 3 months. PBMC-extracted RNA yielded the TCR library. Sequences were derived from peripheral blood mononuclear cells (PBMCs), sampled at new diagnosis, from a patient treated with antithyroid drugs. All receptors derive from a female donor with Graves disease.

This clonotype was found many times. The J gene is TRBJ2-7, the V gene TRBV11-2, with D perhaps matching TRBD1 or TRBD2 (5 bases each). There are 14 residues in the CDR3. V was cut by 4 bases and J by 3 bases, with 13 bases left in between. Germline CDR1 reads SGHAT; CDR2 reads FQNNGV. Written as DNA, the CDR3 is TGTGCCAGCAGCTGGGACGGAAGCATCTACGAGCAGTACTTC. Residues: CASSWDGSIYEQYF.

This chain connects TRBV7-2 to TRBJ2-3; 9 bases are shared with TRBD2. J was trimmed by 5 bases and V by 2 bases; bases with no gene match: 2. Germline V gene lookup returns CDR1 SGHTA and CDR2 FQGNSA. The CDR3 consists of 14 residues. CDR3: CASSLLAGLDTQYF. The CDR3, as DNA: TGTGCCAGCAGCTTACTAGCGGGACTAGATACGCAGTATTTT.

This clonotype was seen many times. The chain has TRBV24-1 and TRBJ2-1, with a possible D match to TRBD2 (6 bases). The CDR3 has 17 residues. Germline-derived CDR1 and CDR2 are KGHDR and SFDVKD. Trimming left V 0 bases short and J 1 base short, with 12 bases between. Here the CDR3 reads CATSDLEVAESYNEQFF. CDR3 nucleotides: TGTGCCACCAGTGATTTGGAAGTAGCGGAATCCTACAATGAGCAGTTCTTC.

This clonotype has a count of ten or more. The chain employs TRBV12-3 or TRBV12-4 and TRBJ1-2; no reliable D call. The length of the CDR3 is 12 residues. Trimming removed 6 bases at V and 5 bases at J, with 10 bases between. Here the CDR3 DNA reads TGTGCCAGCAGCCAAACAGCGTATGGCTACACCTTC. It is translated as CASSQTAYGYTF.

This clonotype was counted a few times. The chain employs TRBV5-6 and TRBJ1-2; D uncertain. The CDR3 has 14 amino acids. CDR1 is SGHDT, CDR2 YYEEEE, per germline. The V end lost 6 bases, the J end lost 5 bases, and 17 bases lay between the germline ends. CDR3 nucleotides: TGTGCCAGCACCCCCTTCCGGGGTTTGTATGGCTACACCTTC. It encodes CASTPFRGLYGYTF.

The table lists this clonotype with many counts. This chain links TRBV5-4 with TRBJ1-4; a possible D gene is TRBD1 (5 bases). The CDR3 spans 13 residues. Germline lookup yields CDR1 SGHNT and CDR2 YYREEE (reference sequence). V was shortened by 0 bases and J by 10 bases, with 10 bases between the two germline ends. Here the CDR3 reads CASSLDTQGKLFF. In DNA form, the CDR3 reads TGTGCCAGCAGCTTGGACACTCAGGGAAAACTGTTTTTT.

CDR3 nucleotides: TGTGCCAGCAGCCCTACAGGGGAAGAATATGGCTACACCTTC. Its translation: CASSPTGEEYGYTF. The chain couples TRBV7-2 to TRBJ1-2; 7 bases line up with TRBD1. V dropped 5 bases and J dropped 5; count of bases not matched to a gene: 8. The CDR3 totals 14 residues. Germline CDR1 SGHTA, CDR2 FQGNSA.

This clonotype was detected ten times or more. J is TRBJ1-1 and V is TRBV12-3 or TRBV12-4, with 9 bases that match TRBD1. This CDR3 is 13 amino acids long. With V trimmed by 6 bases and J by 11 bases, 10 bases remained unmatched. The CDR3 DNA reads TGTGCCAGCAGCAGAACCGGGACAGGGATTGCTTTCTTT. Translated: CASSRTGTGIAFF.

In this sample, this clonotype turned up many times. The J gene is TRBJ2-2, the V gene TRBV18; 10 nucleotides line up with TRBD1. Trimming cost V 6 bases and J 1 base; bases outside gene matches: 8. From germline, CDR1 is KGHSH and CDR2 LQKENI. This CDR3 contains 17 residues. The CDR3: CASSTRTGGRNTGELFF. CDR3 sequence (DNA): TGTGCCAGCTCGACTCGGACAGGGGGAAGGAACACCGGGGAGCTGTTTTTT.

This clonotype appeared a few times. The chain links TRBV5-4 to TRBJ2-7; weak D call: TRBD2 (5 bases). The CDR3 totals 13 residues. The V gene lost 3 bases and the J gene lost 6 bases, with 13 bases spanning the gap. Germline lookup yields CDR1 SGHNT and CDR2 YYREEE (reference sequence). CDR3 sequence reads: CASSSLTSREQYF. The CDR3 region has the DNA TGTGCCAGCAGCTCCCTTACTAGTCGCGAGCAGTACTTC.

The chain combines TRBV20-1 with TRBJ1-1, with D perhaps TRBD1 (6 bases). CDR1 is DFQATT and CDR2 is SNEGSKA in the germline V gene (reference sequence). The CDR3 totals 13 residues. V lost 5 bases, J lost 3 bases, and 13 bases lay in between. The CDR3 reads CSADQGFDTEAFF. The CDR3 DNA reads TGCAGTGCTGACCAGGGGTTCGACACTGAAGCTTTCTTT.

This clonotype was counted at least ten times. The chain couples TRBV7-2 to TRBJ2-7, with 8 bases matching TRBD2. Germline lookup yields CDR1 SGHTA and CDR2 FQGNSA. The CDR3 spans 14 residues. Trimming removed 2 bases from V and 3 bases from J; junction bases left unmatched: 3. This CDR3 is CASSLTSGHYEQYF. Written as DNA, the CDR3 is TGTGCCAGCAGCTTAACTAGCGGCCACTACGAGCAGTACTTC.

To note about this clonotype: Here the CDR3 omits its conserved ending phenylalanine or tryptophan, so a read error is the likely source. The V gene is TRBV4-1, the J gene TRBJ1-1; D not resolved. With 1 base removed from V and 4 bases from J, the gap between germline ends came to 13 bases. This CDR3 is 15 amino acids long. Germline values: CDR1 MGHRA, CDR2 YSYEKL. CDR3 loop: CASSQGDVGFTEAFL. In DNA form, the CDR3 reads TGCGCCAGCAGCCAAGGGGATGTGGGGTTCACTGAAGCTTTCCTT.

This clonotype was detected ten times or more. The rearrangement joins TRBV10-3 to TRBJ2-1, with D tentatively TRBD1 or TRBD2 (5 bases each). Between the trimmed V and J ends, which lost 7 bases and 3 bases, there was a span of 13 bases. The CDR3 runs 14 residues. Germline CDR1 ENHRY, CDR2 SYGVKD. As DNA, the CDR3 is TGTGCCATCACCGGGGACGTAAACTACAATGAGCAGTTCTTC. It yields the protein CAITGDVNYNEQFF.

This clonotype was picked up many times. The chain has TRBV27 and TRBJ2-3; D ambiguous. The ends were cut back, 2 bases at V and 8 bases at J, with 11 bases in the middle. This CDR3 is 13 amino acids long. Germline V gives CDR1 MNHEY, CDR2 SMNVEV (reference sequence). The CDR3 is CASSLTDLATQYF. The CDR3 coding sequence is TGTGCCAGCAGTTTAACCGACTTGGCTACGCAGTATTTT.

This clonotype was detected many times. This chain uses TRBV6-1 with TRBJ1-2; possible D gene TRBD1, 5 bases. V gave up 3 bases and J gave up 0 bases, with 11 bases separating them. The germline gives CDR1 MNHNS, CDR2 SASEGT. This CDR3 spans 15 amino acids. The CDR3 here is CASSDLGEANYGYTF. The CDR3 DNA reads TGTGCCAGCAGTGATCTAGGGGAAGCTAACTATGGCTACACCTTC.

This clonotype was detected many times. CDR3 in DNA: TGTGCCACCAGTGATTCTCGGTTGCGGATCCAAGGCTACACCTTC. It translates to CATSDSRLRIQGYTF. The chain uses TRBV24-1 and TRBJ1-2, with D uncertain. Germline assignment: CDR1 KGHDR and CDR2 SFDVKD. With 2 bases removed from V and 8 bases from J, the gap between germline ends came to 17 bases. The CDR3 length is 15 residues.

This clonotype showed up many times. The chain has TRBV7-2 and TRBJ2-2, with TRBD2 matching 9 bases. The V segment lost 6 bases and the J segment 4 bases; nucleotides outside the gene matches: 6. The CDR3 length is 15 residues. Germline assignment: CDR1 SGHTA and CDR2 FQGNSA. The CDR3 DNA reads TGTGCCAGCAGTGGGCTAGCGGGAAGCACCGGGGAGCTGTTTTTT. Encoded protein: CASSGLAGSTGELFF.

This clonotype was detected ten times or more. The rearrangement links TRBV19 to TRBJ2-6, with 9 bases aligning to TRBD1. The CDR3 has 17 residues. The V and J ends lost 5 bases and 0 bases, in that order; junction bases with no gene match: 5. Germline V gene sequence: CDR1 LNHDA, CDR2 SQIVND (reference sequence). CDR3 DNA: TGTGCCAGTAGTCCGGGACAGGGATACTCTGGGGCCAACGTCCTGACTTTC. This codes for CASSPGQGYSGANVLTF. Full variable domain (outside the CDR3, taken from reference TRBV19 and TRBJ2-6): DGGITQSPKYLFRKEGQNVTLSCEQNLNHDAMYWYRQDPGQGLRLIYYSQIVNDFQKGDIAEGYSVSREKKESFPLTVTSAQKNPTAFYLCASSPGQGYSGANVLTFGAGSRLTVL.

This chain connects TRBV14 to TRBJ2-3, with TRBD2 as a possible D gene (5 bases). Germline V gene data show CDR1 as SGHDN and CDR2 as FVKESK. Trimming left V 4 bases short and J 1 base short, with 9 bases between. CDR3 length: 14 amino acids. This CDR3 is CASSPGFGTDTQYF. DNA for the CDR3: TGTGCCAGCAGCCCGGGGTTCGGCACAGATACGCAGTATTTT.

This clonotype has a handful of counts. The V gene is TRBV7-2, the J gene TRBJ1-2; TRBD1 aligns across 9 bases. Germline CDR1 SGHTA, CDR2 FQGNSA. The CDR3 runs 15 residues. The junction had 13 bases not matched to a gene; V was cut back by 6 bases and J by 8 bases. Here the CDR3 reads CASRPPGQGPQGYTF. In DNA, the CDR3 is TGTGCCAGCAGGCCCCCGGGACAGGGCCCCCAGGGCTACACCTTC.

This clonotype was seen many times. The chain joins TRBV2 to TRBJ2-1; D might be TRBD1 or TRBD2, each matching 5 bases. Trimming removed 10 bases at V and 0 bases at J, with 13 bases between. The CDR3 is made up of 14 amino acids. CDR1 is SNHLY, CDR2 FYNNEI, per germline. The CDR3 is CAIIEGYSYNEQFF. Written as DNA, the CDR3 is TGTGCCATTATAGAGGGGTACTCCTACAATGAGCAGTTCTTC.

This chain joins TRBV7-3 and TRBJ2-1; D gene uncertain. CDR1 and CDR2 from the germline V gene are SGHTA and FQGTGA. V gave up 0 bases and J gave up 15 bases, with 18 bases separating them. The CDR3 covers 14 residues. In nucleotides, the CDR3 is TGTGCCAGCAGCTTAACAGCAGGCTACCACGACTGGTTCTTC. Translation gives CASSLTAGYHDWFF.

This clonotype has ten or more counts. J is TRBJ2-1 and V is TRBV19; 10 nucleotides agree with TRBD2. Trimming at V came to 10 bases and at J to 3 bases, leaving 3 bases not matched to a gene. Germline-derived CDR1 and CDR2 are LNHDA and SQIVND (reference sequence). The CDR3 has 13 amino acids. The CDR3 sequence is CATGLADYNEQFF. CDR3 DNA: TGTGCCACTGGACTAGCGGACTACAATGAGCAGTTCTTC.